This TCR beta chain derives from a study of shared clonotypes between healthy human individuals. Study-wide results and limits: Rarefaction revealed incomplete sorted-subset sequencing despite large depth.

This CDR3 region has 12 residues. The germline V and J ends were trimmed by 5 bases and 2 bases, with 6 bases remaining between them. CDR1 and CDR2 from the germline V gene are SGHTA and FQGNSA. About this clone: The antigen is undetermined.

Profiling relied on immunoSEQ multiplex PCR, and the TCRdb table lists in-frame clones only, not all of them. The table shows around 600,000 clones, with almost 97% occurring only once. The genes are TRBV7-2 and TRBJ1-1; no reliable D call. The sequenced sample was naive CD4+ T cells sorted from blood. Subset reported: CD45RA+ positively selected. This sequence was found in a woman aged 30 to 39 in good health. The CDR3 here is CASSAYNTEAFF. In DNA form, the CDR3 reads TGTGCCAGCAGCGCCTATAACACTGAAGCTTTCTTT.